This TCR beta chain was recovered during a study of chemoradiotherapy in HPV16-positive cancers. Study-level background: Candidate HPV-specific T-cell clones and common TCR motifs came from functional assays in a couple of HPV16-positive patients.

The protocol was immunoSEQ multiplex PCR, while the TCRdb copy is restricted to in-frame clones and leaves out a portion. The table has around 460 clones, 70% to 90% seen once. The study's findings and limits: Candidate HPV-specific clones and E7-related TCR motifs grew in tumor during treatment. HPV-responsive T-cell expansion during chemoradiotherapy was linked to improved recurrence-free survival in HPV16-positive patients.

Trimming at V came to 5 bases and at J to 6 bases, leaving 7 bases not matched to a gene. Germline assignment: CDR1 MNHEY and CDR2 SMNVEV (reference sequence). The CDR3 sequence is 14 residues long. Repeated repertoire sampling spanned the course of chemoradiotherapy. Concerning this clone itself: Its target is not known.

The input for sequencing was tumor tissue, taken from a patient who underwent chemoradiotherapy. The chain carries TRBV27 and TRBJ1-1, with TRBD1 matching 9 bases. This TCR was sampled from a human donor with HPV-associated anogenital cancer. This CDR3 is CASSELTGGPEAFF. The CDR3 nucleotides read TGTGCCAGCAGTGAGTTAACAGGGGGCCCTGAAGCTTTCTTT.